This TCR beta chain is drawn from a study of shared clonotypes between healthy human individuals. Study in general: Three plates were used per donor for CD4 naive, three for CD4 memory, two for CD8 naive and one for CD8 memory.

Concerning this clone: Its specificity is not known.

Trimming pared 0 bases from V and 4 bases from J, leaving 11 bases between. Germline CDR1 and CDR2: SQVTM and ANQGSEA. The CDR3 consists of 14 residues. Assay execution took place at the deep level. Sequenced by immunoSEQ multiplex PCR; TCRdb stores in-frame clones only, minus some. The sample carries 800,000 to 1,200,000 clones, around 78% recorded once. Whole-study findings and limits: Relative to memory subsets, naive subsets generally showed larger estimated richness.

The V gene is TRBV29-1, the J gene TRBJ2-3; D call uncertain. This clonotype was sampled from a man aged 18 to 35 in good health. Some clones in this sample may be carry-over from other donors' samples. The specimen was memory CD4+ T cells from PBMCs. Subset given: CD45RA-negative fraction. CDR3 sequence (DNA): TGCAGCGTTGAAGATGGGTTTGGGGCAGATACGCAGTATTTT. Translating gives CSVEDGFGADTQYF.